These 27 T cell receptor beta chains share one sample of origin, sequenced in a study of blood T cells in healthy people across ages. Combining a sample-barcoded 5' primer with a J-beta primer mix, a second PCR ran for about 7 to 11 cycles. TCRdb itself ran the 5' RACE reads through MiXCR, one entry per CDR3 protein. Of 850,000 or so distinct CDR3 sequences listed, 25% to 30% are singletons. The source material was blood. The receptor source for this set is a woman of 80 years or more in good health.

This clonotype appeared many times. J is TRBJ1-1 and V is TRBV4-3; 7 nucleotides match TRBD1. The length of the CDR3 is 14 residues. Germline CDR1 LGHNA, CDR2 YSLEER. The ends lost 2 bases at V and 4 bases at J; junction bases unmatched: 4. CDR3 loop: CASSQRPGGTEAFF. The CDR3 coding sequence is TGCGCCAGCAGCCAACGACCAGGGGGCACTGAAGCTTTCTTT.

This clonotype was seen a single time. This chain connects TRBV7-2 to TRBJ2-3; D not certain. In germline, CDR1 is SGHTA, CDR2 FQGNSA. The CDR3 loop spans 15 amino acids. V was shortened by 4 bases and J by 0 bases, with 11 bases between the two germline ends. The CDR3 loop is CASSSGRSSTDTQYF. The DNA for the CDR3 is TGTGCCAGCAGCTCCGGGCGCTCTAGCACAGATACGCAGTATTTT.

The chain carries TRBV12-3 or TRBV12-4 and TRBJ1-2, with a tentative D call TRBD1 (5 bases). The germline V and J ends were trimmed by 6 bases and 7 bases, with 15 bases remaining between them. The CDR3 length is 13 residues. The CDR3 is CASSLTGTSGYTF. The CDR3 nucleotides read TGTGCCAGCAGCCTCACCGGGACTTCTGGCTACACCTTC.

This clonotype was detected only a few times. CDR3 DNA: TGTGCCACCACGACAGGGCGGACTGAAGCTTTCTTT. Translating gives CATTTGRTEAFF. The chain combines TRBV2 with TRBJ1-1; the match to TRBD1 covers 7 bases. There are 12 residues in the CDR3. V lost 10 bases to trimming and J lost 5 bases; unmatched junction nucleotides: 7. Germline CDR1 is SNHLY and CDR2 is FYNNEI. The complete variable domain, with remaining parts taken from reference TRBV2 and TRBJ1-1, reads EPEVTQTPSHQVTQMGQEVILRCVPISNHLYFYWYRQILGQKVEFLVSFYNNEISEKSEIFDDQFSVERPDGSNFTLKIRSTKLEDSAMYFCATTTGRTEAFFGQGTRLTVV.

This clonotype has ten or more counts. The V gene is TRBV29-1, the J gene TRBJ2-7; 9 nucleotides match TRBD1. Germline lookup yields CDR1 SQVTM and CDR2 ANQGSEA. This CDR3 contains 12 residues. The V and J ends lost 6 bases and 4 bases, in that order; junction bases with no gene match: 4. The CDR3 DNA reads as TGCAGCGTACTAGGGACAGGGTACGAGCAGTACTTC. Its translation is CSVLGTGYEQYF.

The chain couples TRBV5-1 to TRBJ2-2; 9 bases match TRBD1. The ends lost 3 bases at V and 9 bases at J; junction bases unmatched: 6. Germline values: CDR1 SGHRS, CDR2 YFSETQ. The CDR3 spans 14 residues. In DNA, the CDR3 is TGCGCCAGCAGCTCCGGACAGGGGAGTAGGGAGCTGTTTTTT. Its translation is CASSSGQGSRELFF.

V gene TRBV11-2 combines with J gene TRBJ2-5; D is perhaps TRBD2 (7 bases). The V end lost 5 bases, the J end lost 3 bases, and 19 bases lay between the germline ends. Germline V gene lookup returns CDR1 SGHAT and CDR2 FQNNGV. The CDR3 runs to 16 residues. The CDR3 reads CASSHPKRGGEETQYF. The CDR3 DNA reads TGTGCCAGCAGCCACCCCAAGAGGGGGGGCGAAGAGACCCAGTACTTC.

The CDR3 sequence: CASSLEGQGRRVAGYTF. For the CDR3, the DNA is TGTGCCAGCAGTTTAGAGGGGCAGGGGAGAAGAGTTGCTGGCTACACCTTC. V is TRBV27 and J is TRBJ1-2; D is perhaps TRBD1 (6 bases). The germline V gene has CDR1 MNHEY and CDR2 SMNVEV (reference sequence). The CDR3 is 17 residues long. Trimming removed 2 bases at V and 7 bases at J, with 23 bases between.

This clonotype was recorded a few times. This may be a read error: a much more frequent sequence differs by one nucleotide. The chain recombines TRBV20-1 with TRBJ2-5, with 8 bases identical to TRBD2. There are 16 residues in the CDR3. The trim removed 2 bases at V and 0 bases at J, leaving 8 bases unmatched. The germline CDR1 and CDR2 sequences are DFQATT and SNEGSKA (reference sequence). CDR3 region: CSARSWTSRYQETQYF. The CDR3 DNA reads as TGCAGTGCTAGATCATGGACTAGCAGGTACCAAGAGACCCAGTACTTC.

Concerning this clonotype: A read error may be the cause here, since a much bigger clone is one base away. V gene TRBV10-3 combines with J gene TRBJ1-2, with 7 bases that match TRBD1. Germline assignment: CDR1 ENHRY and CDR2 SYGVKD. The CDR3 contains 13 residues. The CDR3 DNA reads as TGTGCCATCAGGAGAGGGGGCGGCTATGGCTACGCCTTC. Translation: CAIRRGGGYGYAF.

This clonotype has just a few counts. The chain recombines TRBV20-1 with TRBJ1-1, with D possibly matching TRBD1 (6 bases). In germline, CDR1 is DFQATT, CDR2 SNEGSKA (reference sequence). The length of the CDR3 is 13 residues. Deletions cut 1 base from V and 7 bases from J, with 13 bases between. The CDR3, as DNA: TGCAGTGCTAGAGTTACAGGGCTTAGTGAAGCTTTCTTT. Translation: CSARVTGLSEAFF.

The CDR3 spells CSASGTLRGSSYNEQFF. Here the CDR3 DNA reads TGCAGTGCTAGCGGCACTTTACGGGGGAGCTCCTACAATGAGCAGTTCTTC. The chain employs TRBV20-1 and TRBJ2-1; D possibly corresponds to TRBD2 (6 bases). Trimming removed 3 bases at V and 0 bases at J, with 18 bases between. Per germline, CDR1 DFQATT and CDR2 SNEGSKA (reference sequence). This CDR3 has 17 amino acids.

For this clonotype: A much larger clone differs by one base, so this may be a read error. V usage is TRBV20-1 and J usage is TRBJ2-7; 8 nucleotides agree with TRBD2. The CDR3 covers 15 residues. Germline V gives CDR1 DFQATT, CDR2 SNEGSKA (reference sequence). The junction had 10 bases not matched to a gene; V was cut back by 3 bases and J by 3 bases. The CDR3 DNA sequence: TGCAGTGCTAGCCCCGGGGGGGCTAGCTGCTACGAGCAGTACTTC. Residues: CSASPGGASCYEQYF.

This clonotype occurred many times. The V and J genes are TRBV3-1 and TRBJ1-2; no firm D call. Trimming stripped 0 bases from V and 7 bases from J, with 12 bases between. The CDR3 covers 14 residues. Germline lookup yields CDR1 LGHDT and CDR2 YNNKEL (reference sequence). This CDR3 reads CASSQDEVPIGYTF. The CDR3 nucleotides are TGTGCCAGCAGCCAAGACGAGGTCCCTATTGGCTACACCTTC.

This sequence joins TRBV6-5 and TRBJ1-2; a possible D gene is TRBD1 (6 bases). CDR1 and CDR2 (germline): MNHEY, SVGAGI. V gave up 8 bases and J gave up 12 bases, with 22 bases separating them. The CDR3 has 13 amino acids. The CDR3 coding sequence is TGTGCCAGCCGGAGTACAGGGTGGTTCGGCCACACCTTC. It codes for CASRSTGWFGHTF.

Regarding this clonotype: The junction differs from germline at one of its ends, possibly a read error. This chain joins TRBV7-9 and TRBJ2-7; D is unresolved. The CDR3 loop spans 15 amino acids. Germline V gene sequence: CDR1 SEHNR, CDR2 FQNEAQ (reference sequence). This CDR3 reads CASSVAPGSSYEQYF. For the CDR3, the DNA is TGTGCCAGCAGCGTAGCCCCTGGCAGCTCCTACGAGCAGTACTTC.

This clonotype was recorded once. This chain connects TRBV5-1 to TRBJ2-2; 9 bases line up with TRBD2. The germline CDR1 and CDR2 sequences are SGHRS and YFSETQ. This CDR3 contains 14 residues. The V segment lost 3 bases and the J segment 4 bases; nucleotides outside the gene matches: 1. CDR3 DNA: TGCGCCAGCAGCTCTAGCGGGATCACCGGGGAGCTGTTTTTT. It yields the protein CASSSSGITGELFF.

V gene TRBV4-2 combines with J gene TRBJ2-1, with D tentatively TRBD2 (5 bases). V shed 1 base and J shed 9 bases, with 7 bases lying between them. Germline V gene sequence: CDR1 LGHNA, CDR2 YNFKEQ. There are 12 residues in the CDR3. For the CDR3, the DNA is TGTGCCAGCAGCCAAGCCCGGGGTGAGCAGTTCTTC. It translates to CASSQARGEQFF.

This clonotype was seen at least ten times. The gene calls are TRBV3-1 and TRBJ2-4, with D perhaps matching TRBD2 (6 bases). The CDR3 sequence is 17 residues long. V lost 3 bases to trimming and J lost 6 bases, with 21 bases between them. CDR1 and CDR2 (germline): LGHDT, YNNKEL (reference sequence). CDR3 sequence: CASSHGPPGTGGNIQYF. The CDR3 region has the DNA TGTGCCAGCAGCCACGGGCCTCCCGGGACCGGGGGAAACATTCAGTACTTC.

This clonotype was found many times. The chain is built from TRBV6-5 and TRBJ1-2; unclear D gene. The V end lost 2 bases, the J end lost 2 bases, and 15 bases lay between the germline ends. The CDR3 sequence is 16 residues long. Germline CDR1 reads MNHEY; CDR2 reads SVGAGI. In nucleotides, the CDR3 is TGTGCCAGCAGTTACCGAACAGAAGGGAAAAACTATGGCTACACCTTC. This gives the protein CASSYRTEGKNYGYTF.

As DNA, the CDR3 is TGCAGCGTGAACAGCAAGGGCTACAAGCAGTTCTTC. It yields the protein CSVNSKGYKQFF. The chain joins TRBV29-1 to TRBJ2-1; D is unresolved. The CDR3 has 12 amino acids. V gave up 6 bases and J gave up 11 bases, with 17 bases separating them. Per germline, CDR1 SQVTM and CDR2 ANQGSEA.

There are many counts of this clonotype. CDR3 sequence: CASSFEPSGPKYF. CDR3 bases: TGTGCCAGCAGCTTCGAACCAAGCGGGCCCAAGTACTTC. The J gene is TRBJ2-5, the V gene TRBV5-4, with TRBD2 as a possible D gene (6 bases). V lost 2 bases and J lost 12, with 17 bases in between. Germline V gives CDR1 SGHNT, CDR2 YYREEE (reference sequence). This CDR3 is 13 amino acids long.

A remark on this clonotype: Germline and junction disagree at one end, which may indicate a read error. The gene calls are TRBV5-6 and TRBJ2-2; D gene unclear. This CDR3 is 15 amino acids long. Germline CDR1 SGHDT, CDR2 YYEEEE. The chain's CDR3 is CTSSLGPSNTGELFF. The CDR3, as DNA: TGTACCAGCAGCTTGGGTCCCTCGAACACCGGGGAGCTGTTTTTT. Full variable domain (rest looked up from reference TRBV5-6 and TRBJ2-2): DAGVTQSPTHLIKTRGQQVTLRCSPKSGHDTVSWYQQALGQGPQFIFQYYEEEERQRGNFPDRFSGHQFPNYSSELNVNALLLGDSALYLCTSSLGPSNTGELFFGEGSRLTVL.

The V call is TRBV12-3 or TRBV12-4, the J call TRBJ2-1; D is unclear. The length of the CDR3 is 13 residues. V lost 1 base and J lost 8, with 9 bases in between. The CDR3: CASSLGPMDEQFF. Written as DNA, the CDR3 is TGTGCCAGCAGTTTAGGCCCCATGGATGAGCAGTTCTTC.

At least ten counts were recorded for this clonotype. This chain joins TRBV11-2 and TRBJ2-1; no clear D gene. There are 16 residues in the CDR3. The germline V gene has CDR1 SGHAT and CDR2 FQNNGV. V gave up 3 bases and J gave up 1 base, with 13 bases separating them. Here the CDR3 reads CASSFLGLGSYNEQFF. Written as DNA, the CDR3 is TGTGCCAGCAGCTTCCTAGGGTTGGGTTCCTACAATGAGCAGTTCTTC.

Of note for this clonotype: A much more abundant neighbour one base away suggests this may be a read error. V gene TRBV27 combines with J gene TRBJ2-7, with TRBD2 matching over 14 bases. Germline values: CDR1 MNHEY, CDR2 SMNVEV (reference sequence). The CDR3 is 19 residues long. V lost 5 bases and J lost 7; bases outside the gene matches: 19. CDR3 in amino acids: CASSRRTSGGNYYYNEQYF. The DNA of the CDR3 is TGTGCCAGCAGTCGGCGGACTAGCGGGGGGAATTACTACTACAATGAGCAGTACTTC.

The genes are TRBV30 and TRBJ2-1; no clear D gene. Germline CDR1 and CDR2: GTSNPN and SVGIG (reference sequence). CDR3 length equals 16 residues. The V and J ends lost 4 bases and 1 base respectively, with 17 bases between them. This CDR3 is CAWTPGSKASYNEQFF. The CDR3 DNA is TGTGCCTGGACCCCCGGGTCGAAGGCGTCCTACAATGAGCAGTTCTTC.